A selection of T cell receptor beta chains follows, all from one sample in a study of cytomegalovirus exposure and HLA in healthy donors. The repertoire was sequenced with immunoSEQ multiplex PCR; TCRdb's copy has only in-frame clones and lacks some. The sample carries 150,000 to 200,000 clones, 80% to 90% recorded once. The specimen was PBMCs. These receptors all come from a woman aged 25 to 39 in good health and CMV-seropositive. Both conserved end residues are part of each CDR3. The D gene is left open where the match is weak. Not every row has a clone size; where given, it reads once, few, many or a size class.

>TRBJ2-3|TRBV28|NA|NA|14
TGTGCCTCCCGTGGGGGGATAGGCACAGATACGCAGTATTTT
CASRGGIGTDTQYF
>TRBJ2-7|TRBV28|NA|TRBD1|15
TGTGCCAGCAGTCAAACAGGGGCCGCTTTTCTCGAGCAGTACTTC
CASSQTGAAFLEQYF
>TRBJ2-3|TRBV6-5|many|TRBD2|15
TGTGCCAGCAGCGGGGGGGGGCTATACACAGATACGCAGTATTTT
CASSGGGLYTDTQYF
>TRBJ2-1|TRBV5-1|NA|TRBD2|15
TGCGCCAGCAGAGAACTAGCGGGAGGGGACAATGAGCAGTTCTTC
CASRELAGGDNEQFF
>TRBJ2-7|TRBV5-1|NA|NA|16
TGCGCCAGCAGCTTGGAGGGTGGGGGCCCAAACTACGAGCAGTACTTC
CASSLEGGGPNYEQYF
>TRBJ2-1|TRBV6-5|NA|TRBD2|15
TGTGCCAGCAGCATCAGCGGGAGCTCCCACAATGAGCAGTTCTTC
CASSISGSSHNEQFF
>TRBJ2-7|TRBV4-1|NA|NA|13
TGCGCCAGCAGCCAAGACAGGACCTACGAGCAGTACTTC
CASSQDRTYEQYF
>TRBJ1-2|TRBV25-1|few|TRBD1|16
TGTGCCAGCATGGGCCGGGACAGGGGGCGTTGGTATGGCTACACCTTC
CASMGRDRGRWYGYTF
>TRBJ1-2|TRBV6-1|NA|NA|15
TGTGCCAGCAGTGGGAGAATAATCGACGGGGATGGCTACACCTTC
CASSGRIIDGDGYTF
>TRBJ2-1|TRBV7-6|few|TRBD1|14
TGTGCCAGCAGCTTGACAGGGACCGACAATGAGCAGTTCTTC
CASSLTGTDNEQFF
>TRBJ2-1|TRBV6-5|NA|TRBD2|13
TGTGCCAGCCGGACTAGCGGGAACAATGAGCAGTTCTTC
CASRTSGNNEQFF
>TRBJ2-7|TRBV6-5|NA|NA|15
TGTGCCAGCAGCCGGTCCACCACAGGCCCTAGCGAGCAGTACTTC
CASSRSTTGPSEQYF
>TRBJ1-2|TRBV6-9|once|NA|12
TGTGCCAGCAGAGGGGGGGCTTATGGCTACACCTTC
CASRGGAYGYTF
>TRBJ2-7|TRBV7-2|NA|TRBD2|15
TGTGCCAGCAGCTTCACTAGCGGAACGGGGAACGAGCAGTACTTC
CASSFTSGTGNEQYF
>TRBJ2-3|TRBV9|NA|TRBD2|15
TGTGCCAGCAGCGGACCAGCGGGATTCACAGATACGCAGTATTTT
CASSGPAGFTDTQYF
>TRBJ1-5|TRBV6-5|NA|NA|12
TGTGCCAGCAGCCGCGGAGGGGAGCCCCAGCATTTT
CASSRGGEPQHF
>TRBJ2-7|TRBV4-1|NA|NA|15
TGCGCCAGCAGCCAAGGTCCCAGGGCAGCGAGCGAGCAGTACTTC
CASSQGPRAASEQYF
>TRBJ2-3|TRBV7-2|NA|TRBD1|14
TGTGCCAGCAGCCGGACAGGTTGGACAGATACGCAGTATTTT
CASSRTGWTDTQYF
>TRBJ1-2|TRBV7-9|NA|NA|15
TGTGCCAGCAGCTTTAGTCTGATCTTGGACTATGGCTACACCTTC
CASSFSLILDYGYTF
>TRBJ2-5|TRBV25-1|NA|NA|12
TGTGCCAGCAGTTGGCAGCAAGAGACCCAGTACTTC
CASSWQQETQYF
>TRBJ2-7|TRBV27|NA|TRBD2|15
TGTGCCAGCAGTTTCGTCGCTAGCGGGAGTCGCCAGCAGTACTTC
CASSFVASGSRQQYF
>TRBJ2-2|TRBV2|once|TRBD1|16
TGTGCCAGCAGTCGTCAAACCCCACAGGGGGCCGGGGAGCTGTTTTTT
CASSRQTPQGAGELFF
>TRBJ1-2|TRBV2|NA|NA|14
TGTGCCAGCAGTGAAGTGAGCGGTTCTGGTGGCTACACCTTC
CASSEVSGSGGYTF
>TRBJ1-2|TRBV27|NA|TRBD1|13
TGTGCCAGTCGGGCAGGGGGCACCTATGGCTACACCTTC
CASRAGGTYGYTF
>TRBJ1-4|TRBV9|NA|NA|14
TGTGCCAGCAGCGTTACAGGGTTCCCTGAAAAACTGTTTTTT
CASSVTGFPEKLFF